The 30 T cell receptor beta chains reported below all come from one sample, sequenced in a study of PD-1 blockade in mismatch repair-deficient tumors. TCRdb's copy holds only in-frame clones and misses some; the assay was immunoSEQ multiplex PCR. Of tens of thousands of clones listed, about 84% are singletons. The sequences come from peripheral blood, collected 12 weeks after starting pembrolizumab. The source of these receptors is an adult with mismatch repair-deficient cancer.

The genes are TRBV6-5 and TRBJ1-5; possibly TRBD1 for D (5 bases). Deletions cut 2 bases from V and 11 bases from J, with 13 bases between. The CDR3 loop spans 13 amino acids. Per the germline V gene, CDR1 is MNHEY and CDR2 is SVGAGI. The DNA for the CDR3 is TGTGCCAGCAGTTACGGCATTATGGGGGCCCAGCATTTT. Encoded protein: CASSYGIMGAQHF.

J is TRBJ1-1 and V is TRBV5-1; TRBD1 is a possible D gene (5 bases). Germline V CDR1 and CDR2: SGHRS, YFSETQ. V lost 0 bases to trimming and J lost 5 bases, with 8 bases between them. The CDR3 spans 13 residues. This chain's CDR3 is CASSLERGTEAFF. DNA of the CDR3: TGCGCCAGCAGCTTGGAGAGGGGAACTGAAGCTTTCTTT.

The CDR3 here is CSVERQVNEAFF. For the CDR3, the DNA is TGCAGCGTTGAGCGACAGGTAAATGAAGCTTTCTTT. The chain couples TRBV29-1 to TRBJ1-1; a weak D match, TRBD1 (6 bases). Germline loops: CDR1 SQVTM, CDR2 ANQGSEA. Trimming cost V 3 bases and J 7 bases, with 12 bases left between them. The CDR3 covers 12 residues.

The genes are TRBV5-1 and TRBJ1-2; D ambiguous. The CDR3 has 14 amino acids. V was shortened by 4 bases and J by 5 bases, with 15 bases between the two germline ends. The germline gives CDR1 SGHRS, CDR2 YFSETQ. The CDR3 is CASSADADGYGYTF. CDR3 coding DNA: TGCGCCAGCAGCGCGGACGCGGACGGATATGGCTACACCTTC.

For the CDR3, the DNA is TGTGCCAGCAGACTTCCAGTGGACACTGAAGCTTTCTTT. Its protein product is CASRLPVDTEAFF. The chain couples TRBV28 to TRBJ1-1; no firm D call. Trimming left V 6 bases short and J 3 bases short, with 11 bases between. From germline, CDR1 is MDHEN and CDR2 SYDVKM. The CDR3 length is 13 residues.

The rearrangement links TRBV18 to TRBJ2-7; 8 bases match TRBD1. The CDR3 runs 14 residues. Germline trimming cut 4 bases from V and 6 bases from J; bases unmatched to any gene: 8. Germline V CDR1 and CDR2: KGHSH, LQKENI. CDR3 sequence reads: CASSRGTGGVEQYF. CDR3 nucleotides: TGTGCCAGCTCACGAGGTACAGGGGGTGTCGAGCAGTACTTC.

The V gene is TRBV10-1, the J gene TRBJ1-2, with 7 nucleotides matching TRBD1. Germline loops: CDR1 WNHNN, CDR2 SYGVQD (reference sequence). The CDR3 runs to 14 residues. J was trimmed by 8 bases and V by 6 bases; bases with no gene match: 12. The CDR3 reads CASSPTKTGIGYTF. CDR3 bases: TGCGCCAGCAGCCCTACTAAGACAGGGATCGGCTACACCTTC.

This clone was counted once. The J gene is TRBJ2-7, the V gene TRBV6-1; D is possibly TRBD1 (5 bases). CDR3 length: 11 amino acids. Trimming stripped 6 bases from V and 9 bases from J, with 12 bases between. The germline gives CDR1 MNHNS, CDR2 SASEGT. The CDR3 reads CASRGPRGQYF. CDR3 DNA sequence: TGTGCCAGCAGGGGGCCTAGGGGGCAGTACTTC.

On this clone itself: Additional DNA sequences in this sample encode the identical CDR3. The chain couples TRBV6-5 to TRBJ1-2, with TRBD1 identical over 7 bases. The CDR3 runs to 14 residues. CDR1 is MNHEY and CDR2 is SVGAGI in the germline V gene. The V segment lost 8 bases and the J segment 3 bases; nucleotides outside the gene matches: 9. The CDR3 sequence: CASRRQGGHYGYTF. Written as DNA, the CDR3 is TGTGCCAGCCGGCGACAGGGCGGTCACTATGGCTACACCTTC.

The genes are TRBV7-9 and TRBJ1-2; unclear D gene. The V end lost 5 bases, the J end lost 0 bases, and 22 bases lay between the germline ends. This CDR3 contains 18 residues. The germline V gene has CDR1 SEHNR and CDR2 FQNEAQ (reference sequence). CDR3 sequence reads: CASSQNFRPRLPNYGYTF. Here the CDR3 DNA reads TGTGCCAGCAGCCAAAATTTCCGCCCCCGGTTACCTAACTATGGCTACACCTTC. The full variable domain, with the rest looked up from reference TRBV7-9 and TRBJ1-2, is DTGVSQNPRHKITKRGQNVTFRCDPISEHNRLYWYRQTLGQGPEFLTYFQNEAQLEKSRLLSDRFSAERPKGSFSTLEIQRTEQGDSAMYLCASSQNFRPRLPNYGYTFGSGTRLTVV.

This clone was seen many times. The gene calls are TRBV10-1 and TRBJ1-1, with 8 bases aligning to TRBD1. With 6 bases clipped from V and 1 base from J, the junction kept 1 base outside the gene matches. This CDR3 has 13 residues. CDR1 WNHNN and CDR2 SYGVQD come from the germline V gene (reference sequence). The CDR3 reads CASRQGENTEAFF. DNA of the CDR3: TGCGCCAGCAGACAGGGGGAGAACACTGAAGCTTTCTTT.

The V call is TRBV5-1, the J call TRBJ2-1; 13 bases map to TRBD2. The CDR3 loop spans 15 amino acids. The trim removed 1 base at V and 9 bases at J, leaving 4 bases unmatched. Germline loops: CDR1 SGHRS, CDR2 YFSETQ. The CDR3 DNA sequence: TGCGCCAGCAGCTTGCCGGGACTAGCGGGAAGTGAGCAGTTCTTC. Translation: CASSLPGLAGSEQFF.

CDR3 loop: CASSLAGRGHNEQYF. The CDR3 coding sequence is TGCGCCAGCAGCTTGGCCGGTAGGGGGCATAACGAGCAGTACTTC. The chain recombines TRBV5-1 with TRBJ2-7; 7 positions agree with TRBD1. CDR1 is SGHRS, CDR2 YFSETQ, per germline. With 0 bases clipped from V and 5 bases from J, the junction kept 8 bases outside the gene matches. This CDR3 has 15 amino acids.

The rearrangement uses TRBV5-6 and TRBJ2-7, with a weak D call TRBD2 (6 bases). Trimming pared 0 bases from V and 4 bases from J, leaving 17 bases between. This CDR3 comprises 16 residues. Germline V gene lookup returns CDR1 SGHDT and CDR2 YYEEEE. The CDR3 bases are TGTGCCAGCAGCTTGGGGAATTGGAGGGCCGGGTACGAGCAGTACTTC. Protein: CASSLGNWRAGYEQYF. The variable domain in full, completed from reference TRBV5-6 and TRBJ2-7, reads DAGVTQSPTHLIKTRGQQVTLRCSPKSGHDTVSWYQQALGQGPQFIFQYYEEEERQRGNFPDRFSGHQFPNYSSELNVNALLLGDSALYLCASSLGNWRAGYEQYFGPGTRLTVT.

This clone was detected only a few times. CDR3 sequence reads: CASRTSGSGHPEAFF. In nucleotides, the CDR3 is TGTGCCAGTAGGACCTCGGGCTCGGGCCATCCTGAAGCTTTCTTT. The genes are TRBV19 and TRBJ1-1; no firm D call. Germline V CDR1 and CDR2: LNHDA, SQIVND (reference sequence). The V and J ends lost 6 bases and 6 bases respectively, with 20 bases between them. The CDR3 has 15 amino acids.

This clone was detected once. The chain uses TRBV6-1 and TRBJ1-1; no clear D gene. The CDR3 totals 11 residues. Trimming cost V 9 bases and J 1 base, with 6 bases left between them. Germline CDR1 MNHNS, CDR2 SASEGT. The CDR3 spells CASFRNTEAFF. In DNA form, the CDR3 reads TGTGCCAGTTTTAGGAACACTGAAGCTTTCTTT.

This chain connects TRBV7-8 to TRBJ1-1; D not certain. This CDR3 has 13 amino acids. V lost 1 base, J lost 1 base, and 4 bases lay in between. Germline V gene lookup returns CDR1 SGHVS and CDR2 FQNEAQ. Here the CDR3 reads CASSLVENTEAFF. Here the CDR3 DNA reads TGTGCCAGCAGCTTAGTGGAGAACACTGAAGCTTTCTTT.

The J gene is TRBJ2-1, the V gene TRBV7-3; maybe TRBD2 (7 bases). V lost 4 bases and J lost 4, with 17 bases in between. The CDR3 consists of 16 residues. The germline gives CDR1 SGHTA, CDR2 FQGTGA. The CDR3 DNA is TGTGCCAGCAGCTCGCTCGGGGGGCAGGCTTACAATGAGCAGTTCTTC. This translates into CASSSLGGQAYNEQFF. The whole variable domain, remainder taken from reference TRBV7-3 and TRBJ2-1, is GAGVSQTPSNKVTEKGKYVELRCDPISGHTALYWYRQSLGQGPEFLIYFQGTGAADDSGLPNDRFFAVRPEGSVSTLKIQRTERGDSAVYLCASSSLGGQAYNEQFFGPGTRLTVL.

The chain combines TRBV29-1 with TRBJ2-4; D gene ambiguous. V was pared by 6 bases and J by 2 bases, with 8 bases between. CDR1 SQVTM and CDR2 ANQGSEA come from the germline V gene. The CDR3 loop spans 12 amino acids. The DNA for the CDR3 is TGCAGCGTAAAGGGATCCAAAAACATTCAGTACTTC. This encodes CSVKGSKNIQYF.

This clone was observed once. The gene calls are TRBV13 and TRBJ2-1; D could derive from TRBD1 or TRBD2 (7 bases each). The CDR3 totals 14 residues. The V and J ends lost 11 bases and 5 bases respectively, with 19 bases between them. Germline V CDR1 and CDR2: PRHDT, FYEKMQ (reference sequence). CDR3 DNA: TGTGCCTCAGGGGGGCGGGAGTTCAACAATGAGCAGTTCTTC. Amino acid sequence: CASGGREFNNEQFF.

This chain connects TRBV30 to TRBJ2-3; tentatively, D is TRBD2 (6 bases). The CDR3 has 16 amino acids. Trimming took 0 bases from V and 4 from J, leaving 17 bases between them. CDR1 and CDR2 from the germline V gene are GTSNPN and SVGIG (reference sequence). The CDR3 sequence is CAWSVGGIGFADTQYF. The DNA of the CDR3 is TGTGCCTGGAGTGTAGGAGGGATTGGGTTTGCAGATACGCAGTATTTT.

This rearrangement joins TRBV4-1 to TRBJ2-7, with 9 bases that match TRBD1. Germline CDR1 is MGHRA and CDR2 is YSYEKL. The CDR3 length is 20 residues. V was pared by 3 bases and J by 5 bases, with 23 bases of the junction left unmatched. The CDR3 coding sequence is TGCGCCAGCAGCCATGACCCCCTAAGGCGTGGGGGACAGGGAGGCAACGAGCAGTACTTC. Protein product: CASSHDPLRRGGQGGNEQYF.

V gene TRBV7-2 combines with J gene TRBJ1-1; 9 nucleotides align to TRBD1. The CDR3 has 15 amino acids. The junction had 8 bases not matched to a gene; V was cut back by 5 bases and J by 4 bases. Per the germline V gene, CDR1 is SGHTA and CDR2 is FQGNSA. The CDR3 loop reads CASSPTGGSGTEAFF. As DNA, the CDR3 is TGTGCCAGCAGCCCTACAGGGGGCTCAGGCACTGAAGCTTTCTTT.

The CDR3: CASSWGQGDEKLFF. CDR3 sequence (DNA): TGCGCCAGCAGCTGGGGACAGGGGGATGAAAAACTGTTTTTT. The rearrangement joins TRBV5-1 to TRBJ1-4, with 11 positions matching TRBD1. Germline loops: CDR1 SGHRS, CDR2 YFSETQ. There are 14 residues in the CDR3. J was trimmed by 6 bases and V by 3 bases; bases with no gene match: 1.

The sample holds one count of this clone. The chain carries TRBV10-3 and TRBJ2-1; D tentatively fits TRBD1 or TRBD2 (5 bases each). V lost 0 bases to trimming and J lost 8 bases, with 11 bases between them. CDR3 length: 14 amino acids. Germline loops: CDR1 ENHRY, CDR2 SYGVKD. CDR3 sequence (DNA): TGTGCCATCAGTGAGTCGAGGGGCGCCGATGAGCAGTTCTTC. Translating gives CAISESRGADEQFF.

The chain combines TRBV5-1 with TRBJ2-1, with 11 bases aligning to TRBD2. V dropped 4 bases and J dropped 2; count of bases not matched to a gene: 5. Germline CDR1 SGHRS, CDR2 YFSETQ. The CDR3 contains 16 residues. The CDR3 bases are TGCGCCAGCAGCCTACGACTAGCGGGGCCCTACAATGAGCAGTTCTTC. Protein: CASSLRLAGPYNEQFF.

The rearrangement uses TRBV18 and TRBJ2-1; TRBD2 matches at 10 bases. Germline values: CDR1 KGHSH, CDR2 LQKENI. V lost 0 bases and J lost 7; bases outside the gene matches: 6. The CDR3 is 16 residues long. The CDR3 DNA sequence: TGTGCCAGCTCACCACCCCTAGCGGGAGTTAGAAATGAGCAGTTCTTC. Translated: CASSPPLAGVRNEQFF.

The CDR3 loop reads CASSAPSSGANVLTF. CDR3 in DNA: TGTGCCAGCAGCGCCCCAAGCTCTGGGGCCAACGTCCTGACTTTC. The chain carries TRBV7-8 and TRBJ2-6; unclear D gene. The CDR3 totals 15 residues. V was clipped by 5 bases and J by 0 bases, with 8 bases between them. Germline V gives CDR1 SGHVS, CDR2 FQNEAQ.

The chain is built from TRBV5-4 and TRBJ2-7; D is unclear. Germline CDR1 and CDR2: SGHNT and YYREEE (reference sequence). The CDR3 runs 16 residues. Trimming cost V 0 bases and J 0 bases, with 13 bases left between them. The CDR3 protein is CASSLGLGRSSYEQYF. The CDR3 DNA reads TGTGCCAGCAGCTTGGGTCTGGGAAGAAGCTCCTACGAGCAGTACTTC.

The gene calls are TRBV5-1 and TRBJ2-7; TRBD2 matches at 7 bases. Germline lookup yields CDR1 SGHRS and CDR2 YFSETQ. The CDR3 runs 13 residues. The junction had 7 bases not matched to a gene; V was cut back by 7 bases and J by 3 bases. The DNA of the CDR3 is TGCGCCAGCTCCCCGGGCGGGAGCTACGAGCAGTACTTC. This sequence encodes CASSPGGSYEQYF.